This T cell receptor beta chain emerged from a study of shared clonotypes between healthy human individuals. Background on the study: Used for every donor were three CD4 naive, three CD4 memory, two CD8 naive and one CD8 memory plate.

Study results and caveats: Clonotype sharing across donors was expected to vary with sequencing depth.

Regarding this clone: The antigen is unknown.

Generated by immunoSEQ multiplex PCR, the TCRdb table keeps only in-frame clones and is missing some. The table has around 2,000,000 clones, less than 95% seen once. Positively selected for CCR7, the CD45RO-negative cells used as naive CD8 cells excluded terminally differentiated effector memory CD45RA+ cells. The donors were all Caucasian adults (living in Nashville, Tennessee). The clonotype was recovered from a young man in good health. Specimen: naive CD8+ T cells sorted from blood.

The CDR3 nucleotides are TGTGCCTGGAGGGGGAACGAAGAGACCCAGTACTTC. This encodes CAWRGNEETQYF. This chain uses TRBV30 with TRBJ2-5, with D unclear. V lost 3 bases and J 3 bases, leaving 8 bases between the germline ends. The length of the CDR3 is 12 residues. From germline, CDR1 is GTSNPN and CDR2 SVGIG (reference sequence).